This T cell receptor beta chain was captured by sequencing in a study of blood T cells in healthy people across ages. Findings of the study overall: Roughly linearly, TCR beta diversity per million T cells fell as age increased. Versus aged donors, long-lived donors had higher diversity and more naive CD4+ cells.

It was with a sample-barcoded 5' primer and a J-beta primer mix that a second PCR of roughly 6 to 11 cycles was run. Unique molecular identifiers of 12 random nucleotides labeled each cDNA. Via MiXCR, TCRdb re-called the 5' RACE reads, giving one row per CDR3 protein. The table records about 1.1 million distinct CDR3 sequences, 35% to 45% of them present only once. V lost 5 bases and J 6 bases, leaving 7 bases between the germline ends. This CDR3 is built from 11 residues. Germline V gives CDR1 SEHNR, CDR2 FQNEAQ (reference sequence). Aged about 6 to 90, donors were systemically healthy Caucasians from Russia. About this clonotype itself: What it recognizes is unknown.

The sample comprised blood. This sequence originates from a man younger than 30 in good health. The chain employs TRBV7-9 and TRBJ1-1; no definite D call. DNA of the CDR3: TGTGCCAGCAGCCCCGGTTCTGAAGCTTTCTTT. This codes for CASSPGSEAFF. The full variable domain, its missing parts supplied by reference TRBV7-9 and TRBJ1-1, is DTGVSQNPRHKITKRGQNVTFRCDPISEHNRLYWYRQTLGQGPEFLTYFQNEAQLEKSRLLSDRFSAERPKGSFSTLEIQRTEQGDSAMYLCASSPGSEAFFGQGTRLTVV.